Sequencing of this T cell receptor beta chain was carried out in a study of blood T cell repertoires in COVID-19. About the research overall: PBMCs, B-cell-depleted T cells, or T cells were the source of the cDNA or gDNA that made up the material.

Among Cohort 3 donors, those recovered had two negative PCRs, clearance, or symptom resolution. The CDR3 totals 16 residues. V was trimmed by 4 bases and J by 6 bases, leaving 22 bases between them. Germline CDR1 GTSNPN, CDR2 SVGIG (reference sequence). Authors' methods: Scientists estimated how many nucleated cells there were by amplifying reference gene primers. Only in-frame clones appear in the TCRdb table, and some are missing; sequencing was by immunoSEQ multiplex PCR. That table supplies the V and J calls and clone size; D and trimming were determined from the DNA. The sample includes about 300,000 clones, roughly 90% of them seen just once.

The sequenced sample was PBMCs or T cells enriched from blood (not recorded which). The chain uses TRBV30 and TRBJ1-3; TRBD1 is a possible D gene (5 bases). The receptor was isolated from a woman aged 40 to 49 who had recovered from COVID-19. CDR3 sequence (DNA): TGTGCCTGGATTTCCCCACGGGGGAAGCGAGCAAACACCATATATTTT. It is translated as CAWISPRGKRANTIYF. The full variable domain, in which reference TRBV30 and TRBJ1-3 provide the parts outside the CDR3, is SQTIHQWPATLVQPVGSPLSLECTVEGTSNPNLYWYRQAAGRGLQLLFYSVGIGQISSEVPQNLSASRPQDRQFILSSKKLLLSDSGFYLCAWISPRGKRANTIYFGEGSWLTVV.